The source of this T cell receptor (beta chain) is a study of blood T cell repertoires in COVID-19. On the study more broadly: Nucleic acid was either cDNA or gDNA, and it came from T cells, B-cell-depleted T cells, or PBMCs.

Measured with immunoSEQ multiplex PCR; TCRdb has only the in-frame clones, and not every one. The table has about 280,000 clones, 85% seen once. The sequencing input was PBMCs or T cells enriched from blood (not recorded which). The receptor was isolated from a woman aged 50 to 65 who had recovered from COVID-19.

The CDR3 region is CASGDRVRTEAFF. CDR3 DNA: TGTGCCAGCGGGGACAGGGTTCGCACTGAAGCTTTCTTT. The chain combines TRBV7-2 with TRBJ1-1; 9 nucleotides agree with TRBD1. Germline V gene sequence: CDR1 SGHTA, CDR2 FQGNSA. The CDR3 contains 13 residues. Losses at the gene ends were 8 bases for V and 4 bases for J; bases not matched to a gene: 5.